This T cell receptor beta chain is drawn from a study of T cell clones after liver transplantation. Looking at the study overall: In this trial, immunosuppression withdrawal was attempted within 2 years of liver transplant. Findings of the study overall: In two subjects, few donor cells limited the measurable donor-reactive repertoire.

Trimming pared 5 bases from V and 0 bases from J, leaving 14 bases between. The germline V gene has CDR1 SEHNR and CDR2 FQNEAQ (reference sequence). The CDR3 has 15 residues. Assay used: immunoSEQ multiplex PCR; TCRdb lists only in-frame clones, some missing. Of more than 95,000 clones in the sample, about 81% were seen once. Concerning this clone: No antigen is known for it.

This sequence originates from a human patient who received a liver transplant. A share of the T cells may be of graft donor origin. Specimen: CD4+ T cells from blood, collected approximately 50 months after liver transplant. The V call is TRBV7-9, the J call TRBJ2-7; D is unresolved. CDR3 region: CASSPRFRSSYEQYF. Here the CDR3 DNA reads TGTGCCAGCAGCCCCAGGTTTCGGAGCTCCTACGAGCAGTACTTC.